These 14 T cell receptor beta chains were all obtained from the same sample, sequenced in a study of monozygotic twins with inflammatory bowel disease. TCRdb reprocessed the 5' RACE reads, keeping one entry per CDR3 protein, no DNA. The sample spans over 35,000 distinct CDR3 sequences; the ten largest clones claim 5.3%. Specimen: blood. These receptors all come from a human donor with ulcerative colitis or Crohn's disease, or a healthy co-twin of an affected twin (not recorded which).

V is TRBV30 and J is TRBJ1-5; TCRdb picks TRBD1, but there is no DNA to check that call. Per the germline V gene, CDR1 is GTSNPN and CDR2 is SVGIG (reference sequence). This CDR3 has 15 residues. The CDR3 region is CAWSPGRNSNQPQHF.

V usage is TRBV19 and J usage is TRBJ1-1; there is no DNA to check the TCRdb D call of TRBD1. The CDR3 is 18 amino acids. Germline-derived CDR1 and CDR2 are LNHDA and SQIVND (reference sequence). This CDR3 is CASSSPGRGGRMNTEAFF. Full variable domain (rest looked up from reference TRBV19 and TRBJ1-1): DGGITQSPKYLFRKEGQNVTLSCEQNLNHDAMYWYRQDPGQGLRLIYYSQIVNDFQKGDIAEGYSVSREKKESFPLTVTSAQKNPTAFYLCASSSPGRGGRMNTEAFFGQGTRLTVV.

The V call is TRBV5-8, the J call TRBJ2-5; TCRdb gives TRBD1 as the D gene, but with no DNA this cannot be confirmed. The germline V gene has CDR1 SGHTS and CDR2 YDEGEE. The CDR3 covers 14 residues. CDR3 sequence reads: CASSLVAGRETQYF.

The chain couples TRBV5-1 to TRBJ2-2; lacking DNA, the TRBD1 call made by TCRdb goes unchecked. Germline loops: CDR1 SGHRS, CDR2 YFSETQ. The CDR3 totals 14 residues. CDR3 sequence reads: CASSADRATGELFF.

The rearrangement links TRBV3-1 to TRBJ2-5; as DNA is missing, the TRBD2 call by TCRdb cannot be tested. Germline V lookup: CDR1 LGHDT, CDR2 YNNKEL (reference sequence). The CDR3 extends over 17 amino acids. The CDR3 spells CASSQDGSGTSGETQYF.

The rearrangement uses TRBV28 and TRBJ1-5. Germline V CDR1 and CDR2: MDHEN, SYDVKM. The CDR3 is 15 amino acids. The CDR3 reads CASSIDTSGYQPQHF.

This chain's CDR3 is CAWRIRGSYNEQFF. The V call is TRBV30, the J call TRBJ2-1. The germline V gene encodes CDR1 GTSNPN and CDR2 SVGIG (reference sequence). The CDR3 spans 14 residues.

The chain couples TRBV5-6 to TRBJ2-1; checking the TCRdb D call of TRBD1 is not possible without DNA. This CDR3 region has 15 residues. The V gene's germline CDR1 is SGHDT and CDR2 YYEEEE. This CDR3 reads CASSGGGARINEQFF.

CDR3 residues: CASSYTQPEGDTGELFF. This chain links TRBV6-5 with TRBJ2-2; the D gene TCRdb calls, TRBD1, cannot be checked with no DNA. CDR3 length: 17 amino acids. Germline CDR1 reads MNHEY; CDR2 reads SVGAGI.

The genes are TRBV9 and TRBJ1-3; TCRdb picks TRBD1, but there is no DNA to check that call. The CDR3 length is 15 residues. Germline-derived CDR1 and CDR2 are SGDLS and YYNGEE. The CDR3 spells CASSPLGGQGNTIYF.

The CDR3 sequence is CASSLSDGHEKLFF. The rearrangement uses TRBV5-1 and TRBJ1-4. There are 14 residues in the CDR3. Germline lookup yields CDR1 SGHRS and CDR2 YFSETQ.

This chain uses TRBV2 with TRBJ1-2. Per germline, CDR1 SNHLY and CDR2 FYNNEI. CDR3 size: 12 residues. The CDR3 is CASSEALSGYTF.

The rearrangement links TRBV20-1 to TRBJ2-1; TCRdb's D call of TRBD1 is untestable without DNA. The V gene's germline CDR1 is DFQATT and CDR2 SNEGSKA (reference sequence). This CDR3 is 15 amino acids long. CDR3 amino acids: CSASLTGQSYNEQFF.

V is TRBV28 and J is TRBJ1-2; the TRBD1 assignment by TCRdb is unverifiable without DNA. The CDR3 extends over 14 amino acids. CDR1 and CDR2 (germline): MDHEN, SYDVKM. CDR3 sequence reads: CASRTGTVGYGYTF.